This T cell receptor beta chain appears in the sequencing data of a study of tumor-infiltrating lymphocytes in primary liver carcinoma. Across the whole study: Samples gave roughly 3.65 to 7.5 million productive TCRbeta reads, similar across tissue types.

Germline CDR1 is SGHTA and CDR2 is FQGNSA. Unmatched junction bases numbered 9, after V lost 6 bases and J lost 1 base. The CDR3 is made up of 15 amino acids. Priming with a constant-region primer yielded TCR beta cDNA from 400 to 550 ng total RNA. Three nested multiplex PCR rounds, a slightly modified ARM-PCR method, built the TCR beta libraries. TRBV1-TRBV30 forward primers paired with a C-beta reverse primer were used in the first two PCR rounds, which ran about 11 cycles each. TCRdb analysed the multiplex PCR reads with MiXCR anew, one entry per CDR3 protein. Among roughly 50,000 distinct CDR3 sequences listed, over 65% were seen once. The study co-extracted DNA and RNA from 20-30 mg of unsorted bulk tissue. Every patient in the cohort had a primary liver carcinoma. That carcinoma was treated by surgical resection.

The chain joins TRBV7-2 to TRBJ2-7; 7 bases are a match to TRBD1. This clonotype was sampled from a man aged 35 to 55 with primary liver carcinoma and hepatitis B virus infection. The sample comprised liver tumor tissue from sampling region 2. The subset was: tumor region T2, inferior pole. The CDR3 DNA reads as TGTGCCAGCAGTCCAAACCCGACAGGGTCCTACGAGCAGTACTTC. As protein: CASSPNPTGSYEQYF.